The text below deals with one T cell receptor (beta chain). Looked up from germline, CDR1 is SGHTA and CDR2 is FQGTGA. The CDR3 spans 16 residues. The V and J ends lost 1 base and 3 bases, in that order; junction bases with no gene match: 6. TCRdb's table, derived via immunoSEQ multiplex PCR, lists solely in-frame clones and lacks some. This table has 100,000 to 150,000 clones, around 85% appearing once. Time point denoted: pretreatment peripheral blood. Enrolled patients showed locally advanced or metastatic urothelial carcinoma. The number of samples from each patient was between 1 and 8, taken pretreatment and on-treatment. The entry originates in a study of PD-L1 blockade in urothelial cancer. About the study: Men with urothelial cancer arising in the bladder made up about 85% of the roughly 29 patients. Each participant's history included 0 to 3 prior chemotherapy regimens.

This chain connects TRBV7-3 to TRBJ2-1; TRBD1 matches at 7 bases. The clonotype comes from a middle-aged man with urothelial cancer. The sample in question was PBMCs, obtained around atezolizumab (anti-PD-L1) treatment. CDR3 sequence reads: CASSLKGGGGYNEQFF. CDR3 nucleotides: TGTGCCAGCAGCTTAAAAGGGGGCGGAGGCTACAATGAGCAGTTCTTC.